These 2 T cell receptor beta chains were sequenced from one sample in a study of cytomegalovirus exposure and HLA in healthy donors. PCR primers comprised 60 Vbeta and 13 Jbeta primers. The assay was immunoSEQ multiplex PCR, and TCRdb's table has in-frame clones only and misses some. The data hold some 120,000 clones, with 77% observed a single time. Sequenced sample: PBMCs. The receptors come from a young man in good health and CMV-seropositive.

The V gene is TRBV5-4, the J gene TRBJ2-2, with 9 bases identical to TRBD2. V lost 4 bases to trimming and J lost 6 bases; unmatched junction nucleotides: 10. The V gene's germline CDR1 is SGHNT and CDR2 YYREEE (reference sequence). The CDR3 totals 16 residues. The CDR3 loop reads CASSPRGAGGAGELFF. CDR3 DNA sequence: TGTGCCAGCAGCCCACGTGGGGCGGGGGGGGCCGGGGAGCTGTTTTTT. Complete variable domain (other parts from reference TRBV5-4 and TRBJ2-2): ETGVTQSPTHLIKTRGQQVTLRCSSQSGHNTVSWYQQALGQGPQFIFQYYREEENGRGNFPPRFSGLQFPNYSSELNVNALELDDSALYLCASSPRGAGGAGELFFGEGSRLTVL.

This clone was seen a few times. V usage is TRBV29-1 and J usage is TRBJ2-1; D perhaps matches TRBD1 (5 bases). Trimming cost V 3 bases and J 7 bases, with 19 bases left between them. Per the germline V gene, CDR1 is SQVTM and CDR2 is ANQGSEA. This CDR3 has 15 residues. The CDR3 DNA sequence: TGCAGCGTTGAGGTGTGGACATCCGACAGAAATGAGCAGTTCTTC. Its protein is CSVEVWTSDRNEQFF.